This record concerns one TCR beta chain sequence. One base away lies a much larger clone, so this may be a sequencing read error. Primers used in a second PCR of roughly 6 to 12 cycles were a sample-barcoded 5' primer and a J-beta primer mix. TCRdb called the 5' RACE reads again in MiXCR, with one record for every CDR3 protein. The table has around 1,000,000 distinct CDR3 sequences, approximately 26% seen once. The germline V and J ends were trimmed by 2 bases and 5 bases, with 15 bases remaining between them. Germline V gene data show CDR1 as SGHTA and CDR2 as FQGTGA. The CDR3 has 15 amino acids. The data belong to a study of blood T cells in healthy people across ages. These data also formed part of another study, on T cells of mothers and their children. Turning to that study: Slightly higher overlap, not significant, was seen in related mother-child pairs than in unrelated pairs.

Source material: blood. The origin of this receptor is a girl aged 2-15 years in good health. The V call is TRBV7-3, the J call TRBJ2-5; D not resolved. This CDR3 reads CASSLRGAQMETQYF. The CDR3 DNA reads TGTGCCAGCAGCTTACGTGGCGCGCAGATGGAGACCCAGTACTTC.